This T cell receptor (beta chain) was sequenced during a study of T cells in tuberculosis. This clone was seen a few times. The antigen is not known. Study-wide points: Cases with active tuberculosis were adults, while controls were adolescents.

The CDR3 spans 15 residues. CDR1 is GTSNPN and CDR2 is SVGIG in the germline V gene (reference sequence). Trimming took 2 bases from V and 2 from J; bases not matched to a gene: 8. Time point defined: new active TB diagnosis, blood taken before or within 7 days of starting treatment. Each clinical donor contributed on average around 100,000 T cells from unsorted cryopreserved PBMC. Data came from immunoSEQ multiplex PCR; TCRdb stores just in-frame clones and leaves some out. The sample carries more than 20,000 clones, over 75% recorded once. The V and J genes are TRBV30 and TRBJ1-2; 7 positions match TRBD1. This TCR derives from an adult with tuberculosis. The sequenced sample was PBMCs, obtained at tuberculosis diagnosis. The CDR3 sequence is CAWSQGTAPNYGYTF. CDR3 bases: TGTGCCTGGAGTCAGGGGACAGCTCCAAACTATGGCTACACCTTC.